This T cell receptor (beta chain) was identified during a study of blood T cell repertoires in COVID-19. In the original analysis: Estimates of nucleated cell counts were drawn from the amplification of reference gene primers. Assay used: immunoSEQ multiplex PCR; TCRdb lists only in-frame clones, some missing. V, J and clone size are those of that table, while D and trimming were read from the DNA. Of some 330,000 clones in the sample, 80% to 90% were seen once. This study enrolled people aged about 18 to 90 from about two dozen US geographic areas. Participants reported their clinical history, and cohort assignment relied on those reports. Resolution of symptoms, clearance, or two negative PCRs was present in recovered Cohort 3 donors. The ends lost 0 bases at V and 0 bases at J; junction bases unmatched: 7. This CDR3 region has 17 residues. The germline V gene encodes CDR1 GTSNPN and CDR2 SVGIG (reference sequence).

The clonotype comes from a man aged 30 to 45 who had recovered from COVID-19. The sample was PBMCs or T cells enriched from blood (not recorded which). The chain combines TRBV30 with TRBJ1-3; 8 bases line up with TRBD1. The CDR3 spells CAWSVRGQALSGNTIYF. As DNA, the CDR3 is TGTGCCTGGAGTGTACGGGGACAGGCCCTCTCTGGAAACACCATATATTTT.